The 25 T cell receptor beta chains below were found in one sample sequenced in a study of CD8 T cells in acute hepatitis C reinfection. Documented time point: naive CD8 control sorted from an acute-time-point sample. The table came from immunoSEQ multiplex PCR; TCRdb's copy has only in-frame clones and leaves some out. The repertoire includes approximately 41,000 clones, about 83% of them detected once, and 0.4% to 0.5% sits in the top ten. The sample consisted of naive CD8+ T cells from PBMCs. These receptors originate from a man aged 25-45 years with chronic hepatitis C.

This clone has only one observation. The chain is built from TRBV11-2 and TRBJ2-1; 13 positions agree with TRBD2. This CDR3 region has 19 residues. Germline V gene lookup returns CDR1 SGHAT and CDR2 FQNNGV. Trimming at V came to 5 bases and at J to 0 bases, leaving 10 bases not matched to a gene. CDR3 in DNA: TGTGCCAGCAGCCCCTCCGGGACTAGCGGGATACCCTCCTACAATGAGCAGTTCTTC. Amino acid sequence: CASSPSGTSGIPSYNEQFF. The whole variable domain, remainder taken from reference TRBV11-2 and TRBJ2-1, is EAGVAQSPRYKIIEKRQSVAFWCNPISGHATLYWYQQILGQGPKLLIQFQNNGVVDDSQLPKDRFSAERLKGVDSTLKIQPAKLEDSAVYLCASSPSGTSGIPSYNEQFFGPGTRLTVL.

The chain carries TRBV6-1 and TRBJ1-1; 7 bases are shared with TRBD1. Germline CDR1 MNHNS, CDR2 SASEGT. V lost 6 bases, J lost 1 base, and 5 bases stayed unmatched. This CDR3 comprises 14 residues. As DNA, the CDR3 is TGTGCCAGCAGAGCAACAGGGGAGAACACTGAAGCTTTCTTT. This codes for CASRATGENTEAFF.

The rearrangement joins TRBV27 to TRBJ2-1, with 10 bases identical to TRBD2. CDR3 size: 16 residues. Germline V lookup: CDR1 MNHEY, CDR2 SMNVEV (reference sequence). Unmatched junction bases numbered 9, after V lost 4 bases and J lost 6 bases. The CDR3: CASSSLGSGRANEQFF. CDR3 nucleotides: TGTGCCAGCAGTTCCCTGGGCAGCGGGAGGGCCAATGAGCAGTTCTTC.

This chain joins TRBV27 and TRBJ2-7; D is possibly TRBD2 (5 bases). Germline V gene sequence: CDR1 MNHEY, CDR2 SMNVEV (reference sequence). Trimming shortened V by 3 bases and J by 6 bases, and 6 bases separated the two germline ends. The CDR3 is 11 amino acids. CDR3 DNA sequence: TGTGCCAGCAGTTTTGGAGGCGAGCAGTACTTC. Protein sequence: CASSFGGEQYF.

V and J are TRBV5-1 and TRBJ2-2; D might be TRBD1 or TRBD2, each matching 6 bases. Looked up from germline, CDR1 is SGHRS and CDR2 is YFSETQ. The CDR3 has 16 residues. The V and J ends lost 0 bases and 6 bases respectively, with 15 bases between them. CDR3 region: CASSLDYGGGPGELFF. CDR3 DNA sequence: TGCGCCAGCAGCTTGGACTACGGTGGGGGGCCCGGGGAGCTGTTTTTT.

V and J are TRBV19 and TRBJ2-1; a possible D gene is TRBD2 (6 bases). V was shortened by 1 base and J by 5 bases, with 15 bases between the two germline ends. Germline loops: CDR1 LNHDA, CDR2 SQIVND (reference sequence). The CDR3 is made up of 16 amino acids. The CDR3 sequence is CASSIGAGPRDNEQFF. The DNA for the CDR3 is TGTGCCAGTAGTATAGGAGCGGGCCCCAGGGACAATGAGCAGTTCTTC.

J is TRBJ1-1 and V is TRBV6-1; 12 nucleotides line up with TRBD1. The V gene's germline CDR1 is MNHNS and CDR2 SASEGT. CDR3 size: 12 residues. Losses at the gene ends were 8 bases for V and 6 bases for J; bases not matched to a gene: 1. CDR3 sequence (DNA): TGTGCCAGCGGGGACAGGGGGCCTGAAGCTTTCTTT. Protein product: CASGDRGPEAFF.

The chain combines TRBV7-9 with TRBJ2-1; 14 nucleotides align to TRBD2. This CDR3 contains 16 residues. J gave up 7 bases and V 6 bases, and 8 bases lay outside the gene matches. The germline CDR1 and CDR2 sequences are SEHNR and FQNEAQ (reference sequence). The DNA for the CDR3 is TGTGCCAGCAGACCAACGGGACTAGCGGGGGAAAATGAGCAGTTCTTC. Its translation is CASRPTGLAGENEQFF.

V and J are TRBV29-1 and TRBJ2-5; unclear D gene. V dropped 8 bases and J dropped 3 bases, with 7 bases sitting between them. Per germline, CDR1 SQVTM and CDR2 ANQGSEA. This CDR3 comprises 10 residues. In DNA form, the CDR3 reads TGCAGCACTCAGGAAGAGACCCAGTACTTC. This sequence encodes CSTQEETQYF.

The chain is built from TRBV30 and TRBJ1-4; D not certain. Germline V gene data show CDR1 as GTSNPN and CDR2 as SVGIG (reference sequence). The CDR3 is 13 amino acids. The V gene lost 2 bases and the J gene lost 6 bases, with 10 bases spanning the gap. In DNA, the CDR3 is TGTGCCTGGAGTAGGAGGGAGGATGAAAAACTGTTTTTT. This sequence encodes CAWSRREDEKLFF.

The chain recombines TRBV11-2 with TRBJ2-7; the D gene is possibly TRBD1 (6 bases). The CDR3 length is 15 residues. Germline CDR1 reads SGHAT; CDR2 reads FQNNGV. Trimming took off 3 bases at V and 0 bases at J, with 12 bases between the two ends. The CDR3 loop reads CASSFDLGGSYEQYF. The CDR3 nucleotides are TGTGCCAGCAGCTTCGATCTAGGGGGCTCCTACGAGCAGTACTTC.

The chain joins TRBV7-2 to TRBJ2-1; tentatively, D is TRBD2 (6 bases). The V and J ends lost 8 bases and 6 bases respectively, with 14 bases between them. Germline V gene lookup returns CDR1 SGHTA and CDR2 FQGNSA. The CDR3 covers 13 residues. CDR3 protein: CASGKEGTNEQFF. CDR3 nucleotides: TGTGCCAGCGGAAAGGAGGGGACCAATGAGCAGTTCTTC. Full variable domain (outside the CDR3, taken from reference TRBV7-2 and TRBJ2-1): GAGVSQSPSNKVTEKGKDVELRCDPISGHTALYWYRQSLGQGLEFLIYFQGNSAPDKSGLPSDRFSAERTGGSVSTLTIQRTQQEDSAVYLCASGKEGTNEQFFGPGTRLTVL.

This rearrangement joins TRBV23-1 to TRBJ1-6, with D possibly matching TRBD1 (6 bases). TRBV23-1 is filed as an ORF, its function uncertain. The CDR3 is 15 amino acids. Deletions cut 2 bases from V and 6 bases from J, with 11 bases between. In DNA form, the CDR3 reads TGCGCCAGCAGTCAACCTGGACAGAGTAATTCACCCCTCCACTTT. Protein: CASSQPGQSNSPLHF.

This chain uses TRBV7-9 with TRBJ2-7; D is ambiguous. V was cut by 4 bases and J by 5 bases, with 9 bases left in between. Germline V gene data show CDR1 as SEHNR and CDR2 as FQNEAQ (reference sequence). CDR3 size: 12 residues. As DNA, the CDR3 is TGTGCCAGCAGCTCAACCCGAAACGAGCAGTACTTC. It is translated as CASSSTRNEQYF.

This chain links TRBV4-1 with TRBJ2-2; D ambiguous. The CDR3 covers 13 residues. Trimming took off 4 bases at V and 6 bases at J, with 9 bases between the two ends. Germline CDR1 MGHRA, CDR2 YSYEKL. The CDR3 loop reads CASSPVASGELFF. The CDR3 nucleotides are TGCGCCAGCAGCCCCGTCGCCTCCGGGGAGCTGTTTTTT.

V usage is TRBV4-1 and J usage is TRBJ2-3, with D possibly being TRBD1 or TRBD2 (5 bases each). Germline loops: CDR1 MGHRA, CDR2 YSYEKL. There are 14 residues in the CDR3. V was cut by 1 base and J by 6 bases, with 11 bases left in between. The CDR3 nucleotides read TGCGCCAGCAGCCAAGTACGGGACGGGGATACGCAGTATTTT. As protein: CASSQVRDGDTQYF.

The count of this clone is one. The chain is built from TRBV5-4 and TRBJ1-1; D is unresolved. This CDR3 comprises 16 residues. V was cut by 1 base and J by 0 bases, with 13 bases left in between. CDR1 is SGHNT and CDR2 is YYREEE in the germline V gene (reference sequence). The CDR3 loop is CASSLWANYMNTEAFF. In DNA form, the CDR3 reads TGTGCCAGCAGCTTGTGGGCTAACTACATGAACACTGAAGCTTTCTTT.

V gene TRBV27 combines with J gene TRBJ1-5; 7 bases map to TRBD1. Per germline, CDR1 MNHEY and CDR2 SMNVEV (reference sequence). Trimming removed 6 bases from V and 6 bases from J; junction bases left unmatched: 8. The CDR3 is 14 residues long. CDR3 in DNA: TGTGCCAGCAGACCCGGGACAGTCGGTCAGCCCCAGCATTTT. Residues: CASRPGTVGQPQHF.

This chain connects TRBV7-9 to TRBJ1-3; no clear D. The ends were cut back, 6 bases at V and 3 bases at J, with 18 bases in the middle. The CDR3 covers 16 residues. The germline CDR1 and CDR2 sequences are SEHNR and FQNEAQ (reference sequence). CDR3 sequence reads: CASSLSHPAVGNTIYF. The DNA of the CDR3 is TGTGCCAGCAGTCTCTCACACCCGGCGGTTGGAAACACCATATATTTT. Supplemented by reference TRBV7-9 and TRBJ1-3, the full variable domain reads DTGVSQNPRHKITKRGQNVTFRCDPISEHNRLYWYRQTLGQGPEFLTYFQNEAQLEKSRLLSDRFSAERPKGSFSTLEIQRTEQGDSAMYLCASSLSHPAVGNTIYFGEGSWLTVV.

This sequence joins TRBV6-1 and TRBJ2-2, with 7 bases aligning to TRBD2. The V gene's germline CDR1 is MNHNS and CDR2 SASEGT. The CDR3 runs 19 residues. The V gene end was trimmed by 2 bases and the J gene end by 1 base; junction bases not matched to a gene: 13. CDR3 in DNA: TGTGCCAGCAGTGAAAGCGGGAACATATATAAGAAGAACACCGGGGAGCTGTTTTTT. The encoded protein is CASSESGNIYKKNTGELFF.

This sequence joins TRBV4-3 and TRBJ2-5, with D possibly being TRBD2 (6 bases). Germline lookup yields CDR1 LGHNA and CDR2 YSLEER. V dropped 2 bases and J dropped 4 bases, with 11 bases sitting between them. The CDR3 spans 14 residues. The CDR3 spells CASSQRDSAETQYF. The CDR3 DNA sequence: TGCGCCAGCAGCCAAAGGGACTCCGCAGAGACCCAGTACTTC.

This clone was picked up one time. The gene calls are TRBV9 and TRBJ1-2, with 8 bases fitting TRBD1. Trimming took 2 bases from V and 6 from J; bases not matched to a gene: 6. The CDR3 spans 14 residues. Per the germline V gene, CDR1 is SGDLS and CDR2 is YYNGEE. The CDR3 coding sequence is TGTGCCAGCAGCGTCGGACAGGGACTACATGGCTACACCTTC. Protein sequence: CASSVGQGLHGYTF.

This chain connects TRBV6-1 to TRBJ2-3; a possible D gene is TRBD1 (5 bases). Germline V gene lookup returns CDR1 MNHNS and CDR2 SASEGT. Trimming removed 4 bases from V and 1 base from J, with 21 bases in between. The CDR3 has 18 residues. The CDR3 region has the DNA TGTGCCAGCAGTGGCCTCCCGAGTGGGGCGCGAGGCACAGATACGCAGTATTTT. Protein product: CASSGLPSGARGTDTQYF.

V is TRBV6-5 and J is TRBJ2-7, with 9 nucleotides matching TRBD1. In germline, CDR1 is MNHEY, CDR2 SVGAGI. The length of the CDR3 is 14 residues. V was clipped by 4 bases and J by 3 bases; unmatched bases: 4. CDR3 bases: TGTGCCAGCAGTTTAGGACAGGGGTACTACGAGCAGTACTTC. Protein: CASSLGQGYYEQYF.

The rearrangement joins TRBV11-2 to TRBJ2-6; D ambiguous. The CDR3 spans 15 residues. Trimming removed 5 bases from V and 0 bases from J, with 8 bases in between. Germline V gene lookup returns CDR1 SGHAT and CDR2 FQNNGV. In DNA, the CDR3 is TGTGCCAGCAGCCCCACAACCTCTGGGGCCAACGTCCTGACTTTC. This encodes CASSPTTSGANVLTF.